The clone carrying this TCR beta chain has a handful of counts. The target antigen is unknown. Some clones are missing from TCRdb's copy, which holds only in-frame ones; the method was immunoSEQ multiplex PCR. The sample includes under 400,000 clones, roughly 88% of them seen just once. The sample comes from a study of cytomegalovirus exposure and HLA in healthy donors. Broader study findings: A subsequent analysis found that TCR clusters from the first cohort also tended to co-occur in the 120 validation repertoires, with less than 95% of cluster scores above 0. Per published reports, the classifier diagnosed cytomegalovirus status with high specificity and sensitivity.

The sequence was collected from a woman aged 18-30 years in good health and CMV-seronegative. Sequenced sample: PBMCs.

The CDR3 loop reads CASISLDRASYGYTF. The CDR3 DNA is TGTGCCAGCATCTCCCTCGACAGGGCTAGCTATGGCTACACCTTC. The genes are TRBV27 and TRBJ1-2; the match to TRBD1 covers 7 bases. The V gene end was trimmed by 7 bases and the J gene end by 4 bases; junction bases not matched to a gene: 12. In germline, CDR1 is MNHEY, CDR2 SMNVEV (reference sequence). The CDR3 runs to 15 residues.